This T cell receptor (beta chain) was identified during a study of blood T cell repertoires in COVID-19. Study background: Sites across the United States, Italy and Spain contributed samples from acute and convalescent COVID-19. The analysed material was cDNA or gDNA that came from T cells, B-cell-depleted T cells, or PBMCs.

Germline-derived CDR1 and CDR2 are MNHEY and SVGAGI. V was pared by 3 bases and J by 3 bases, with 9 bases between. The CDR3 consists of 13 residues. Original analysis: Reference gene primer amplification gave estimated nucleated cell counts. Clones were sequenced by immunoSEQ multiplex PCR, and TCRdb holds only the in-frame ones, with some missing. The V and J calls and the clone size are those of that table, but D and trimming were determined from the DNA. Among around 250,000 clones listed, 86% were seen once. The sequence was collected from a man aged 18-30 years with active or convalescent COVID-19. The J gene is TRBJ2-7, the V gene TRBV6-5; D uncertain. Source material: peripheral blood. CDR3 amino acids: CASSYFPGYEQYF. The CDR3 DNA reads as TGTGCCAGCAGTTATTTTCCCGGCTACGAGCAGTACTTC.